Each of the 4 T cell receptor beta chains below was sequenced from the same sample in a study of shared clonotypes between healthy human individuals. TCRdb's table, derived via immunoSEQ multiplex PCR, lists solely in-frame clones and lacks some. Seen here are about 470,000 clones, roughly 83% observed once, and the top ten hold less than 15%. The sequenced sample was PBMCs. These TCRs come from a woman in her 40s in good health. Some clones in this sample may be carry-over from other donors' samples.

The sample holds one count of this clone. The rearrangement joins TRBV11-1 to TRBJ2-1; 10 positions match TRBD1. The CDR3 totals 17 residues. Germline CDR1 reads SGHAT; CDR2 reads FQDESV (reference sequence). The V gene end was trimmed by 8 bases and the J gene end by 3 bases; junction bases not matched to a gene: 13. DNA for the CDR3: TGTGCCAGCGGCGAACCTCCCGGGACAGGGGTCTACAATGAGCAGTTCTTC. Its translation is CASGEPPGTGVYNEQFF.

This rearrangement joins TRBV29-1 to TRBJ2-3; 12 positions agree with TRBD2. CDR1 and CDR2 (germline): SQVTM, ANQGSEA. The CDR3 sequence is 15 residues long. V lost 8 bases to trimming and J lost 3 bases; unmatched junction nucleotides: 9. The CDR3 DNA reads TGCAGCTCGGGGAGGCTAGCGGGAGGGACAGATACGCAGTATTTT. This encodes CSSGRLAGGTDTQYF.

This clone came up a few times. This sequence joins TRBV5-4 and TRBJ1-2, with 7 nucleotides matching TRBD1. CDR1 is SGHNT and CDR2 is YYREEE in the germline V gene (reference sequence). V shed 1 base and J 12 bases; nucleotides not matched to a gene: 12. This CDR3 region has 14 residues. CDR3 sequence reads: CASSLKGAGAKDTF. The CDR3 coding sequence is TGTGCCAGCAGCTTGAAGGGGGCCGGGGCGAAAGACACCTTC.

A note on this clone: Other DNA sequences in the sample encode the same CDR3. This chain connects TRBV5-1 to TRBJ2-5; D may be TRBD1 (5 bases). Germline-derived CDR1 and CDR2 are SGHRS and YFSETQ. The CDR3 loop spans 14 amino acids. The V and J ends lost 0 bases and 1 base respectively, with 7 bases between them. This CDR3 is CASSLATGQETQYF. Written as DNA, the CDR3 is TGCGCCAGCAGCTTGGCCACAGGCCAAGAGACCCAGTACTTC. Full variable domain (outside the CDR3, taken from reference TRBV5-1 and TRBJ2-5): KAGVTQTPRYLIKTRGQQVTLSCSPISGHRSVSWYQQTPGQGLQFLFEYFSETQRNKGNFPGRFSGRQFSNSRSEMNVSTLELGDSALYLCASSLATGQETQYFGPGTRLLVL.